This T cell receptor (beta chain) appears in the sequencing data of a study of blood T cell repertoires in COVID-19. In the authors' workflow: The authors estimated nucleated cell counts from reference gene primer amplification. Here immunoSEQ multiplex PCR was the method, and the copy in TCRdb shows in-frame clones only, minus some. From that table come the V and J calls and clone size; the DNA was used to work out D and trimming. The table shows roughly 150,000 clones, with approximately 80% occurring only once. Between the trimmed V and J ends, which lost 2 bases and 7 bases, there was a span of 9 bases. The CDR3 covers 14 residues. Germline V gene data show CDR1 as SNHLY and CDR2 as FYNNEI.

What was sequenced was peripheral blood. This clonotype was obtained from a woman at least 80 years old with acute or convalescent COVID-19. This chain joins TRBV2 and TRBJ1-6; D call uncertain. The CDR3 DNA is TGTGCCAGCAGTGAACTGGAGAAAAATTCACCCCTCCACTTT. Protein sequence: CASSELEKNSPLHF.